This T cell receptor beta chain was captured by sequencing in a study of beta chain features in type 1 diabetes. General study points: Moderate yet significant TCRB CDR3 shortening was seen in Type 1 diabetes patients in all four CD4+ subsets. Patients with type 1 diabetes showed fewer VDJ junction insertions and more deletions. Whatever favoring of shorter templates PCR might show would apply equally to patients and controls.

This clone was recorded a few times. The target antigen is unknown. TCRB transcripts that were expressed got sequenced, as all of the isolated RNA had been reverse transcribed. The table came from immunoSEQ multiplex PCR; TCRdb's copy has only in-frame clones and leaves some out. The sample holds 680,000 or so clones, 13% seen once. CDR3 length: 13 amino acids. Trimming left V 5 bases short and J 4 bases short, with 11 bases between. The germline V gene encodes CDR1 LNHDA and CDR2 SQIVND (reference sequence). Specimen: naive CD4+ T cells from blood. This sequence was found in a man aged 18 to 35 with type 1 diabetes. The chain is built from TRBV19 and TRBJ1-2, with D unclear. CDR3 nucleotides: TGTGCCAGTAGTCCAGACCTCGGCTATGGCTACACCTTC. This gives the protein CASSPDLGYGYTF.